These 26 T cell receptor beta chains originate from one sample sequenced in a study of shared clonotypes between healthy human individuals. Some clones are missing from TCRdb's copy, which holds only in-frame ones; the method was immunoSEQ multiplex PCR. The sample yields roughly 2.2 million clones, around 93% seen once. The material sequenced was naive CD4+ T cells from PBMCs. The subset was: CD45RA+ positively selected. These receptors all stem from a man between 18 and 29 years old in good health. Some clones in this sample may be carry-over from other donors' samples.

J is TRBJ2-3 and V is TRBV5-1, with D perhaps assigned TRBD1 or TRBD2 (6 bases each). This CDR3 region has 15 residues. Deletions cut 4 bases from V and 3 bases from J, with 15 bases between. Germline loops: CDR1 SGHRS, CDR2 YFSETQ. CDR3 loop: CASSRGGPETDTQYF. CDR3 sequence (DNA): TGCGCCAGCAGCCGAGGGGGGCCTGAGACAGATACGCAGTATTTT.

The rearrangement uses TRBV10-3 and TRBJ2-7, with 10 bases identical to TRBD1. Germline V lookup: CDR1 ENHRY, CDR2 SYGVKD. The V gene end was trimmed by 1 base and the J gene end by 2 bases; junction bases not matched to a gene: 8. The CDR3 covers 17 residues. CDR3 DNA: TGTGCCATCAGTGAGTTGGGTGGGACAGGGGTGGCCTACGAGCAGTACTTC. Translating gives CAISELGGTGVAYEQYF.

The rearrangement uses TRBV27 and TRBJ1-2; D is unclear. This CDR3 contains 12 residues. Germline loops: CDR1 MNHEY, CDR2 SMNVEV (reference sequence). Trimming took off 6 bases at V and 6 bases at J, with 11 bases between the two ends. CDR3 bases: TGTGCCAGCAGCCGACTAGGGCATGGCTACACCTTC. Its protein is CASSRLGHGYTF.

This rearrangement joins TRBV7-8 to TRBJ1-2; TRBD1 might be the D (6 bases). V lost 1 base to trimming and J lost 5 bases, with 8 bases between them. Germline CDR1 and CDR2: SGHVS and FQNEAQ. The CDR3 loop spans 13 amino acids. CDR3 amino acids: CASSLDREYGYTF. The CDR3 region has the DNA TGTGCCAGCAGCTTAGACAGGGAGTATGGCTACACCTTC. Full variable domain (remainder filled in from reference TRBV7-8 and TRBJ1-2): GAGVSQSPRYKVAKRGQDVALRCDPISGHVSLFWYQQALGQGPEFLTYFQNEAQLDKSGLPSDRFFAERPEGSVSTLKIQRTQQEDSAVYLCASSLDREYGYTFGSGTRLTVV.

The gene calls are TRBV7-6 and TRBJ2-1, with D possibly TRBD2 on 6 matching bases. Germline V gives CDR1 SGHVS, CDR2 FNYEAQ. The V and J ends lost 5 bases and 4 bases respectively, with 15 bases between them. CDR3 length equals 15 residues. This CDR3 is CASSINPGTYNEQFF. The CDR3, as DNA: TGTGCCAGCAGCATTAACCCCGGGACTTACAATGAGCAGTTCTTC.

The rearrangement joins TRBV4-2 to TRBJ1-5, with 7 bases aligning to TRBD1. J gave up 2 bases and V 2 bases, and 9 bases lay outside the gene matches. Germline V gene data show CDR1 as LGHNA and CDR2 as YNFKEQ. The CDR3 length is 17 residues. The CDR3 nucleotides are TGTGCCAGCAGCCAATGGGCAGGGGGAGATGGCAATCAGCCCCAGCATTTT. Translation: CASSQWAGGDGNQPQHF.

The chain couples TRBV7-6 to TRBJ2-2; D might be TRBD1 (5 bases). This CDR3 spans 14 amino acids. Germline V gene lookup returns CDR1 SGHVS and CDR2 FNYEAQ. V was shortened by 8 bases and J by 4 bases, with 14 bases between the two germline ends. In DNA form, the CDR3 reads TGTGCCAGCGTTCGGACACCCCTCACCGGGGAGCTGTTTTTT. As protein: CASVRTPLTGELFF.

J is TRBJ1-2 and V is TRBV6-1; D not certain. CDR3 length: 13 residues. The V end lost 6 bases, the J end lost 4 bases, and 12 bases lay between the germline ends. CDR1 and CDR2 (germline): MNHNS, SASEGT. The CDR3, as DNA: TGTGCCAGCAGACCAACAGTACCCTATGGCTACACCTTC. Amino acid sequence: CASRPTVPYGYTF.

This clone occurred a few times. The rearrangement joins TRBV11-2 to TRBJ1-1, with 7 bases identical to TRBD1. The CDR3 covers 14 residues. The germline gives CDR1 SGHAT, CDR2 FQNNGV. V lost 4 bases to trimming and J lost 5 bases; unmatched junction nucleotides: 7. CDR3: CASSYRQGGTEAFF. CDR3 in DNA: TGTGCCAGCAGCTACCGACAGGGTGGAACTGAAGCTTTCTTT.

The chain carries TRBV5-1 and TRBJ1-1; 7 bases are a match to TRBD1. The CDR3 is 16 residues long. Germline lookup yields CDR1 SGHRS and CDR2 YFSETQ. The V and J ends lost 5 bases and 6 bases, in that order; junction bases with no gene match: 16. Written as DNA, the CDR3 is TGCGCCAGCAGGCGGGACAGCGCGGCTAGGGGTGCTGAAGCTTTCTTT. Its protein product is CASRRDSAARGAEAFF.

This chain joins TRBV5-4 and TRBJ1-3; D is unresolved. Germline loops: CDR1 SGHNT, CDR2 YYREEE (reference sequence). The CDR3 runs 15 residues. Trimming took 1 base from V and 2 from J, leaving 10 bases between them. This chain's CDR3 is CASSLMLDPGNTIYF. The CDR3 bases are TGTGCCAGCAGCTTGATGTTGGACCCTGGAAACACCATATATTTT.

The chain joins TRBV5-4 to TRBJ2-5, with D perhaps matching TRBD1 (5 bases). The CDR3 is made up of 11 amino acids. V dropped 1 base and J dropped 7 bases, with 5 bases sitting between them. Germline V gene data show CDR1 as SGHNT and CDR2 as YYREEE (reference sequence). This CDR3 is CASSLRGTQYF. CDR3 DNA: TGTGCCAGCAGCTTGAGGGGGACCCAGTACTTC.

The chain combines TRBV5-6 with TRBJ2-5; D gene uncertain. Between the trimmed V and J ends, which lost 6 bases and 7 bases, there was a span of 16 bases. CDR3 size: 13 residues. Germline V gene sequence: CDR1 SGHDT, CDR2 YYEEEE. In DNA form, the CDR3 reads TGTGCCAGCATCAGGAGTGGGTCCGGGACCCAGTACTTC. This translates into CASIRSGSGTQYF.

The chain combines TRBV28 with TRBJ2-7; TRBD2 is a possible D gene (6 bases). The CDR3 consists of 14 residues. Germline V CDR1 and CDR2: MDHEN, SYDVKM. V gave up 4 bases and J gave up 3 bases, with 13 bases separating them. CDR3 nucleotides: TGTGCCAGCAGTTCCGCGGGAAGTGACTACGAGCAGTACTTC. This sequence encodes CASSSAGSDYEQYF.

Of note for this clone: Other DNA variants within this sample encode the same CDR3. V is TRBV20-1 and J is TRBJ2-1; perhaps TRBD2 as D (5 bases). The CDR3 totals 10 residues. CDR1 and CDR2 from the germline V gene are DFQATT and SNEGSKA (reference sequence). With 6 bases removed from V and 9 bases from J, the gap between germline ends came to 9 bases. CDR3 nucleotide sequence: TGCAGTGCCCCTCGGGGTGAGCAGTTCTTC. It specifies CSAPRGEQFF.

The genes are TRBV5-1 and TRBJ2-1; 9 positions match TRBD1. Germline trimming cut 0 bases from V and 8 bases from J; bases unmatched to any gene: 6. CDR3 length: 15 amino acids. Germline-derived CDR1 and CDR2 are SGHRS and YFSETQ. The chain's CDR3 is CASSLVQGARDEQFF. DNA for the CDR3: TGCGCCAGCAGCTTGGTACAGGGGGCGAGGGATGAGCAGTTCTTC. The complete variable domain, with remaining parts taken from reference TRBV5-1 and TRBJ2-1, reads KAGVTQTPRYLIKTRGQQVTLSCSPISGHRSVSWYQQTPGQGLQFLFEYFSETQRNKGNFPGRFSGRQFSNSRSEMNVSTLELGDSALYLCASSLVQGARDEQFFGPGTRLTVL.

The chain joins TRBV4-1 to TRBJ1-1; a weak D match, TRBD1 (5 bases). Germline CDR1 MGHRA, CDR2 YSYEKL. This CDR3 comprises 15 residues. Trimming removed 4 bases from V and 0 bases from J, with 12 bases in between. CDR3 sequence reads: CASSPRGELNTEAFF. The DNA for the CDR3 is TGCGCCAGCAGCCCCCGGGGGGAGCTGAACACTGAAGCTTTCTTT.

V gene TRBV6-1 combines with J gene TRBJ1-1, with 7 positions matching TRBD1. Trimming cost V 4 bases and J 2 bases; bases outside gene matches: 7. The V gene's germline CDR1 is MNHNS and CDR2 SASEGT. The CDR3 is 15 residues long. The CDR3 sequence: CASSAQGTLNTEAFF. Written as DNA, the CDR3 is TGTGCCAGCAGTGCACAGGGGACGCTCAACACTGAAGCTTTCTTT.

V gene TRBV4-3 combines with J gene TRBJ1-2; D unclear. Per germline, CDR1 LGHNA and CDR2 YSLEER. The CDR3 has 14 residues. Deletions cut 1 base from V and 7 bases from J, with 13 bases between. CDR3: CASSQVSGESGYTF. Written as DNA, the CDR3 is TGCGCCAGCAGCCAAGTCAGCGGCGAGAGTGGCTACACCTTC.

This chain links TRBV29-1 with TRBJ2-1, with 8 nucleotides matching TRBD1. Germline loops: CDR1 SQVTM, CDR2 ANQGSEA. There are 15 residues in the CDR3. V gave up 2 bases and J gave up 4 bases; unmatched junction bases: 7. The CDR3 DNA sequence: TGCAGCGTTGAAAGGGGGACAGGAGGGTACAATGAGCAGTTCTTC. This translates into CSVERGTGGYNEQFF.

The rearrangement joins TRBV5-1 to TRBJ2-1, with D possibly called TRBD1 or TRBD2 (5 bases each). CDR3 size: 15 residues. Trimming removed 1 base from V and 8 bases from J, with 16 bases in between. In germline, CDR1 is SGHRS, CDR2 YFSETQ. The CDR3 DNA reads as TGCGCCAGCAGCTTGCCGACCCAGGGAGCCGATGAGCAGTTCTTC. Protein product: CASSLPTQGADEQFF.

The chain combines TRBV7-3 with TRBJ2-2; D might be TRBD1 (6 bases). This CDR3 is 14 amino acids long. Deletions cut 5 bases from V and 6 bases from J, with 13 bases between. Germline lookup yields CDR1 SGHTA and CDR2 FQGTGA. The CDR3 reads CASSVTGWAGELFF. As DNA, the CDR3 is TGTGCCAGCAGCGTTACAGGGTGGGCCGGGGAGCTGTTTTTT.

The chain uses TRBV6-5 and TRBJ1-2, with D possibly TRBD1 on 5 matching bases. CDR1 MNHEY and CDR2 SVGAGI come from the germline V gene. Trimming stripped 8 bases from V and 7 bases from J, with 14 bases between. The CDR3 is made up of 12 amino acids. The CDR3 spells CASRVREGGYTF. The CDR3 nucleotides are TGTGCCAGCCGGGTCAGGGAGGGTGGCTACACCTTC.

This chain links TRBV7-2 with TRBJ2-2, with TRBD2 as a possible D gene (6 bases). The CDR3 has 17 residues. Germline loops: CDR1 SGHTA, CDR2 FQGNSA. Trimming removed 4 bases at V and 6 bases at J, with 21 bases between. Here the CDR3 DNA reads TGTGCCAGCAGCTACACGGCTAGCGCCCTGGGCTCCGGGGAGCTGTTTTTT. Translating gives CASSYTASALGSGELFF.

This chain uses TRBV11-3 with TRBJ2-5; a weak D match, TRBD2 (5 bases). Germline values: CDR1 SGHNT, CDR2 YENEEA. The CDR3 contains 12 residues. Trimming removed 5 bases from V and 5 bases from J, with 9 bases in between. CDR3 DNA: TGTGCCAGCAGCACCGGGAAGGAGACCCAGTACTTC. Translating gives CASSTGKETQYF.

The chain recombines TRBV5-1 with TRBJ2-3; 10 bases line up with TRBD2. The CDR3 totals 18 residues. Germline V gene data show CDR1 as SGHRS and CDR2 as YFSETQ. Trimming removed 3 bases from V and 4 bases from J; junction bases left unmatched: 14. CDR3 region: CASSWGSLAGGAPDTQYF. The CDR3 DNA follows: TGCGCCAGCAGCTGGGGCTCTTTAGCGGGGGGCGCCCCAGATACGCAGTATTTT.